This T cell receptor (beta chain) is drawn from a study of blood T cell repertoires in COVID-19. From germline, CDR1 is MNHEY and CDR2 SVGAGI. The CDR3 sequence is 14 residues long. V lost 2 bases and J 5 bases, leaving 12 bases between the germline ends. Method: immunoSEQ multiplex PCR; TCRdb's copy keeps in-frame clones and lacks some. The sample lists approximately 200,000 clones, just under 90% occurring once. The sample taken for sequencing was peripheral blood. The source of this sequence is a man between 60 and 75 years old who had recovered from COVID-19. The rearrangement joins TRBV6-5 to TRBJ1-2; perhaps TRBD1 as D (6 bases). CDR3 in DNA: TGTGCCAGCAGTTACGCTGGGGGCCAGTATGGCTACACCTTC. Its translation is CASSYAGGQYGYTF.